A selection of T cell receptor beta chains follows, all from one sample in a study of T cells after yellow fever vaccination. In TCRdb, the 5' RACE reads were re-called with MiXCR into one record per CDR3 protein. The sample includes nearly 350,000 distinct CDR3 sequences, less than 9.5% of them seen just once. The material sequenced was PBMCs, taken roughly seven weeks after the first yellow fever vaccination. These TCRs come from a man between 18 and 29 years old who received the YFV17D yellow fever vaccine. Both conserved end residues are part of each CDR3. The D gene is left open where the match is weak.

>TRBV2|-
CASSADSLNQPQHF
>TRBV5-1|TRBD2
CASSLGAGGHNEQFF
>TRBV20-1|-
CSAHSTDTQYF
>TRBV7-3|-
CASSLKGADTLYF
>TRBV20-1|TRBD1
CSASPSRTGQFF
>TRBV7-2|-
CASSLGYGTISADTQYF
>TRBV19|-
CASSIDGGPYSNQPQHF
>TRBV12-3/TRBV12-4|TRBD1
CASSLAPGTGWSYTF
>TRBV5-5|-
CASSEIHRAPGTEAFF
>TRBV7-2|-
CASSLIGPRGGIQYF
>TRBV11-2|-
CASSPQWQGANYGYTF
>TRBV4-1|TRBD2
CASSQRFLAGVSYEQYF
>TRBV20-1|-
CSASPEGEKLFF
>TRBV12-3/TRBV12-4|-
CASSWDGIGTQYF
>TRBV28|-
CAESRDVRAPQHF
>TRBV6-5|-
CATSGLDTQYF
>TRBV5-1|-
CASSLSIAMNTEAFF
>TRBV5-1|-
CASSLEPSGGYNEQFF
>TRBV4-3|-
CASSPDGSEQYF
>TRBV7-9|TRBD1
CASSRGTGGEFF
>TRBV5-1|TRBD1
CASSFQDRIEQYF
>TRBV29-1|TRBD1
CSVTGQVNTEAFF
>TRBV6-5|TRBD1
CASSSQGVYQPQHF